This TCR beta chain was sequenced for a study of graft-versus-host responses after intestinal transplantation. V was pared by 11 bases and J by 1 base, with 11 bases of the junction left unmatched. The CDR3 runs to 15 residues. Germline CDR1 ENHRY, CDR2 SYGVKD. Only in-frame clones appear in the TCRdb table, and some are missing; sequencing was by immunoSEQ multiplex PCR. The sample has around 71,000 clones, 92% seen once; the top ten hold 6.5% to 8%. V is TRBV10-3 and J is TRBJ1-3; TRBD1 matches at 7 bases. The sequence came from a human patient who received an intestinal transplant, so some T cells may come from the graft donor. The specimen was bone marrow, collected 734 days after intestinal transplantation. CDR3 amino acids: CAVRGGQISGNTIYF. In DNA, the CDR3 is TGTGCCGTGCGGGGGGGACAGATATCTGGAAACACCATATATTTT.